One sample yielded the 16 T cell receptor beta chains listed below, sequenced in a study of technical replicates of blood from a few donors. TCRdb keeps only in-frame clones here, not all; method: immunoSEQ multiplex PCR. Of about 83,000 clones listed, around 90% are singletons. Source material: T cells isolated from PBMCs. These TCRs come from a human donor in good health.

This chain uses TRBV5-8 with TRBJ1-1, with TRBD1 as a possible D gene (6 bases). CDR3 length: 15 amino acids. Trimming left V 4 bases short and J 11 bases short, with 24 bases between. CDR1 SGHTS and CDR2 YDEGEE come from the germline V gene. CDR3 amino acids: CASSPGRDTQFGAFF. CDR3 in DNA: TGTGCCAGCAGCCCAGGCCGGGACACCCAATTTGGGGCTTTCTTT.

The rearrangement uses TRBV15 and TRBJ2-1; TRBD1 matches at 7 bases. The CDR3 covers 13 residues. Germline V gene data show CDR1 as LNHNV and CDR2 as YYDKDF (reference sequence). The ends lost 2 bases at V and 8 bases at J; junction bases unmatched: 3. CDR3 coding DNA: TGTGCCACCAGCAGACACAGGGGCGATGAGCAGTTCTTC. It encodes CATSRHRGDEQFF.

The CDR3 bases are TGTGCCTCAGGGAACACAGATACGCAGTATTTT. Residues: CASGNTDTQYF. V usage is TRBV6-5 and J usage is TRBJ2-3, with D perhaps TRBD1 (5 bases). CDR1 is MNHEY, CDR2 SVGAGI, per germline. V gave up 11 bases and J gave up 2 bases, with 8 bases separating them. The CDR3 length is 11 residues.

This clone was recorded only once. V usage is TRBV5-1 and J usage is TRBJ1-2; D is perhaps TRBD1 (5 bases). CDR3 length equals 14 residues. Germline loops: CDR1 SGHRS, CDR2 YFSETQ. Trimming removed 2 bases at V and 4 bases at J, with 12 bases between. The CDR3 reads CASSFDAGLYGYTF. The CDR3 DNA is TGCGCCAGCAGCTTCGACGCGGGACTCTATGGCTACACCTTC. The complete variable domain, with remaining parts taken from reference TRBV5-1 and TRBJ1-2, reads KAGVTQTPRYLIKTRGQQVTLSCSPISGHRSVSWYQQTPGQGLQFLFEYFSETQRNKGNFPGRFSGRQFSNSRSEMNVSTLELGDSALYLCASSFDAGLYGYTFGSGTRLTVV.

This clone was recorded once. This chain uses TRBV6-6 with TRBJ2-1, with 9 bases fitting TRBD2. From germline, CDR1 is MNHNY and CDR2 SVGAGI (reference sequence). There are 15 residues in the CDR3. Trimming took 0 bases from V and 6 from J; bases not matched to a gene: 3. The CDR3 loop is CASSYSAGGPNEQFF. The DNA for the CDR3 is TGTGCCAGCAGTTACTCAGCGGGAGGACCCAATGAGCAGTTCTTC.

V and J are TRBV6-5 and TRBJ2-3; possible D gene TRBD2, 5 bases. Germline CDR1 is MNHEY and CDR2 is SVGAGI. V gave up 2 bases and J gave up 2 bases, with 14 bases separating them. The CDR3 is 16 residues long. For the CDR3, the DNA is TGTGCCAGCAGTTACGTTGAGACGCGGGTCACAGATACGCAGTATTTT. Its translation: CASSYVETRVTDTQYF.

This chain connects TRBV20-1 to TRBJ2-5; D is ambiguous. The CDR3 runs 11 residues. Germline V CDR1 and CDR2: DFQATT, SNEGSKA (reference sequence). Trimming shortened V by 3 bases and J by 4 bases, and 6 bases separated the two germline ends. CDR3 nucleotide sequence: TGCAGTGCTAGTATCGGAGAGACCCAGTACTTC. Its translation is CSASIGETQYF.

The chain links TRBV5-1 to TRBJ1-4; D is ambiguous. CDR3 length: 13 residues. Germline CDR1 reads SGHRS; CDR2 reads YFSETQ. Trimming removed 5 bases at V and 6 bases at J, with 11 bases between. The CDR3 nucleotides are TGCGCCAGCAGGAGTCAGGCTGATGAAAAACTGTTTTTT. Protein: CASRSQADEKLFF.

The V and J genes are TRBV25-1 and TRBJ2-1, with 10 bases aligning to TRBD2. J gave up 9 bases and V 1 base, and 6 bases lay outside the gene matches. The CDR3 loop spans 15 amino acids. Germline CDR1 and CDR2: MGHDK and SYGVNS. CDR3 DNA sequence: TGTGCCAGCAGTGAATTTAGCGGGAGGTATGGTGAGCAGTTCTTC. Translating gives CASSEFSGRYGEQFF. Complete variable domain (other parts from reference TRBV25-1 and TRBJ2-1): EADIYQTPRYLVIGTGKKITLECSQTMGHDKMYWYQQDPGMELHLIHYSYGVNSTEKGDLSSESTVSRIRTEHFPLTLESARPSHTSQYLCASSEFSGRYGEQFFGPGTRLTVL.

This chain uses TRBV5-1 with TRBJ2-2, with 9 bases fitting TRBD2. Germline trimming cut 2 bases from V and 6 bases from J; bases unmatched to any gene: 5. Germline CDR1 SGHRS, CDR2 YFSETQ. This CDR3 region has 15 residues. CDR3 protein: CASSFSGSRSGELFF. The CDR3, as DNA: TGCGCCAGCAGCTTTAGCGGGAGTAGGTCCGGGGAGCTGTTTTTT.

The chain carries TRBV5-1 and TRBJ2-3; TRBD2 aligns across 9 bases. The J segment lost 4 bases and the V segment lost 4 bases, leaving 16 bases of the junction unmatched. Germline V gene data show CDR1 as SGHRS and CDR2 as YFSETQ. This CDR3 is built from 18 residues. In DNA form, the CDR3 reads TGCGCCAGCAGCACCCATAGCGGGAGAACGGTGGGCGCAGATACGCAGTATTTT. Translating it yields CASSTHSGRTVGADTQYF.

The rearrangement joins TRBV19 to TRBJ2-1; TRBD1 matches at 7 bases. Losses at the gene ends were 0 bases for V and 0 bases for J; bases not matched to a gene: 8. CDR1 LNHDA and CDR2 SQIVND come from the germline V gene (reference sequence). The CDR3 is 18 residues long. Here the CDR3 DNA reads TGTGCCAGTAGTATAGACCCGACAGGGCTCCACTCCTACAATGAGCAGTTCTTC. This encodes CASSIDPTGLHSYNEQFF.

J is TRBJ2-5 and V is TRBV27; possibly TRBD1 for D (6 bases). Germline V gene lookup returns CDR1 MNHEY and CDR2 SMNVEV (reference sequence). The ends were cut back, 5 bases at V and 1 base at J, with 11 bases in the middle. The CDR3 runs to 14 residues. The CDR3 sequence is CASSPTGFQETQYF. The CDR3 DNA reads TGTGCCAGCAGTCCGACAGGCTTCCAAGAGACCCAGTACTTC.

The rearrangement joins TRBV28 to TRBJ1-5; D is undetermined. Germline CDR1 MDHEN, CDR2 SYDVKM. Trimming took 4 bases from V and 4 from J, leaving 17 bases between them. This CDR3 is 16 amino acids long. CDR3 amino acids: CASSSPARTENQPQHF. The CDR3 region has the DNA TGTGCCAGCAGTTCCCCGGCACGAACGGAGAATCAGCCCCAGCATTTT. The variable domain in full, with the rest retrieved from reference TRBV28 and TRBJ1-5, is DVKVTQSSRYLVKRTGEKVFLECVQDMDHENMFWYRQDPGLGLRLIYFSYDVKMKEKGDIPEGYSVSREKKERFSLILESASTNQTSMYLCASSSPARTENQPQHFGDGTRLSIL.

The V call is TRBV7-3, the J call TRBJ2-3; the D gene is possibly TRBD1 (5 bases). Germline CDR1 is SGHTA and CDR2 is FQGTGA. V gave up 2 bases and J gave up 1 base, with 10 bases separating them. The CDR3 covers 15 residues. The CDR3 DNA is TGTGCCAGCAGCTTACTGGGGCTGCGCACAGATACGCAGTATTTT. It is translated as CASSLLGLRTDTQYF.

The chain links TRBV7-9 to TRBJ2-1; 12 bases agree with TRBD2. The J segment lost 6 bases and the V segment lost 4 bases, leaving 4 bases of the junction unmatched. CDR1 is SEHNR, CDR2 FQNEAQ, per germline (reference sequence). CDR3 length: 15 residues. CDR3 DNA: TGTGCCAGCAGCTGGACTAGCGGGGCATTCAATGAGCAGTTCTTC. Translated: CASSWTSGAFNEQFF.